The 13 T cell receptor beta chains below come from one sample, sequenced in a study of blood T cell repertoires in COVID-19. TCRdb keeps only in-frame clones here, not all; method: immunoSEQ multiplex PCR. The sample has roughly 250,000 clones, more than 75% seen once. The specimen sequenced was peripheral blood. The receptors here all came from a middle-aged man with acute or convalescent COVID-19.

The table lists this clone with a few counts. This rearrangement joins TRBV25-1 to TRBJ1-1; TRBD1 might be the D (5 bases). V was clipped by 5 bases and J by 7 bases, with 14 bases between them. Germline V lookup: CDR1 MGHDK, CDR2 SYGVNS. This CDR3 region has 13 residues. Written as DNA, the CDR3 is TGTGCCAGCAGTCCCAGGGAACGCGGTGAAGCTTTCTTT. Its protein product is CASSPRERGEAFF.

Ten or more counts support this clone. The gene calls are TRBV5-1 and TRBJ1-1, with 7 positions matching TRBD1. Losses at the gene ends were 3 bases for V and 3 bases for J; bases not matched to a gene: 5. CDR1 and CDR2 (germline): SGHRS, YFSETQ. This CDR3 is 14 amino acids long. CDR3 sequence: CASSSVTGHTEAFF. The CDR3, as DNA: TGCGCCAGCAGCTCCGTGACAGGGCACACTGAAGCTTTCTTT.

This sequence joins TRBV2 and TRBJ1-4; 8 bases agree with TRBD1. The J segment lost 5 bases and the V segment lost 6 bases, leaving 8 bases of the junction unmatched. This CDR3 is built from 15 residues. The germline V gene encodes CDR1 SNHLY and CDR2 FYNNEI. The CDR3 sequence is CASRETGVPNEKLFF. The CDR3 DNA follows: TGTGCCAGCAGGGAGACAGGGGTTCCAAATGAAAAACTGTTTTTT. Looking up the rest from reference TRBV2 and TRBJ1-4 gives the full variable domain: EPEVTQTPSHQVTQMGQEVILRCVPISNHLYFYWYRQILGQKVEFLVSFYNNEISEKSEIFDDQFSVERPDGSNFTLKIRSTKLEDSAMYFCASRETGVPNEKLFFGSGTQLSVL.

The chain joins TRBV6-5 to TRBJ1-5; no firm D call. V dropped 4 bases and J dropped 0 bases, with 4 bases sitting between them. Germline V gene sequence: CDR1 MNHEY, CDR2 SVGAGI. The CDR3 has 13 amino acids. The CDR3 sequence: CASSFNSNQPQHF. DNA for the CDR3: TGTGCCAGCAGTTTTAATAGCAATCAGCCCCAGCATTTT.

In this sample, this clone turned up once. This chain connects TRBV5-1 to TRBJ2-7; 7 bases line up with TRBD2. Germline assignment: CDR1 SGHRS and CDR2 YFSETQ. Unmatched junction bases numbered 9, after V lost 4 bases and J lost 2 bases. The CDR3 consists of 15 residues. CDR3 coding DNA: TGCGCCAGCAGCCCCCTTGGCGGGGGTACCTACGAGCAGTACTTC. It encodes CASSPLGGGTYEQYF.

This clone was counted only a few times. The V call is TRBV21-1, the J call TRBJ1-1; the table's D call TRBD1 went unverified against the DNA. TRBV21-1 is described as a pseudogene. The CDR3 extends over 16 amino acids. The CDR3 DNA follows: TGTGCCAGCAGCAACCCCGGACAGGGGCGGAACACTGAAGCTTTCTTT. Protein product: CASSNPGQGRNTEAFF.

The sample holds a few counts of this clone. CDR3 sequence: CASSGSGPRGYGYTF. Written as DNA, the CDR3 is TGCGCCAGCAGCGGAAGCGGACCGCGGGGCTATGGCTACACCTTC. The chain is built from TRBV4-1 and TRBJ1-2; no clear D. The V gene lost 5 bases and the J gene lost 4 bases, with 17 bases spanning the gap. Germline V gives CDR1 MGHRA, CDR2 YSYEKL. This CDR3 has 15 residues.

The rearrangement uses TRBV19 and TRBJ2-3; the match to TRBD1 covers 7 bases. V lost 3 bases to trimming and J lost 5 bases; unmatched junction nucleotides: 2. From germline, CDR1 is LNHDA and CDR2 SQIVND (reference sequence). The CDR3 consists of 13 residues. The CDR3 loop is CASSIAGGDTQYF. The DNA of the CDR3 is TGTGCCAGTAGTATCGCAGGGGGAGATACGCAGTATTTT.

In its sample, this clone was seen a few times. The chain is built from TRBV25-1 and TRBJ1-4; D call uncertain. V was cut by 8 bases and J by 0 bases, with 13 bases left in between. The germline gives CDR1 MGHDK, CDR2 SYGVNS. CDR3 length: 15 residues. The CDR3 sequence: CASSTHSTTNEKLFF. The CDR3 DNA sequence: TGTGCCAGCTCGACCCACAGCACAACTAATGAAAAACTGTTTTTT. Using reference TRBV25-1 and TRBJ1-4 for the parts outside the CDR3, the full variable domain is EADIYQTPRYLVIGTGKKITLECSQTMGHDKMYWYQQDPGMELHLIHYSYGVNSTEKGDLSSESTVSRIRTEHFPLTLESARPSHTSQYLCASSTHSTTNEKLFFGSGTQLSVL.

J is TRBJ2-7 and V is TRBV28, with D maybe TRBD1 (5 bases). Germline assignment: CDR1 MDHEN and CDR2 SYDVKM. This CDR3 is built from 16 residues. V dropped 3 bases and J dropped 0 bases, with 15 bases sitting between them. The CDR3 nucleotides read TGTGCCAGCAGTTTTAGGAAGACAGCCCCCTCCTACGAGCAGTACTTC. Its translation is CASSFRKTAPSYEQYF.

The V call is TRBV9, the J call TRBJ1-2; the D gene is possibly TRBD1 (6 bases). Trimming removed 0 bases at V and 4 bases at J, with 16 bases between. This CDR3 has 16 amino acids. Germline CDR1 and CDR2: SGDLS and YYNGEE. For the CDR3, the DNA is TGTGCCAGCAGCGTAGATCCAGGGGAGGGAAGCTATGGCTACACCTTC. Protein: CASSVDPGEGSYGYTF.

This chain uses TRBV4-3 with TRBJ2-2; perhaps TRBD1 as D (6 bases). The CDR3 totals 16 residues. Per germline, CDR1 LGHNA and CDR2 YSLEER. Trimming cost V 0 bases and J 0 bases, with 8 bases left between them. The CDR3 reads CASSQDRQANTGELFF. The CDR3 bases are TGCGCCAGCAGCCAAGACCGACAGGCGAACACCGGGGAGCTGTTTTTT.

The genes are TRBV3-1 (or the pseudogene TRBV3-2) and TRBJ1-1; 7 bases match TRBD1. V lost 4 bases, J lost 3 bases, and 2 bases stayed unmatched. Germline CDR1 and CDR2: LGHDT and YNNKEL (reference sequence). The CDR3 length is 13 residues. The DNA for the CDR3 is TGTGCCAGCAGCCGGGGACAGTACACTGAAGCTTTCTTT. Translating it yields CASSRGQYTEAFF.